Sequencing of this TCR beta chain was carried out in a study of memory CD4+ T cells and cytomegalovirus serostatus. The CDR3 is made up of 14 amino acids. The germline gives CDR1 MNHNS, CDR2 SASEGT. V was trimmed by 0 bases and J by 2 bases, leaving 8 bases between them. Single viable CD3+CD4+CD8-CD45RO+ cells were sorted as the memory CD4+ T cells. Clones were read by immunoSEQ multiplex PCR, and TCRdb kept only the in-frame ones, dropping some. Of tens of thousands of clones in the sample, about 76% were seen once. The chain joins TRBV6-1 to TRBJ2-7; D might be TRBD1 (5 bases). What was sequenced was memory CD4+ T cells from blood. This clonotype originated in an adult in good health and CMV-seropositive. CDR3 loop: CASSEAMTAYEQYF. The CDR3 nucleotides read TGTGCCAGCAGTGAAGCGATGACAGCCTACGAGCAGTACTTC.